This is a list of T cell receptor beta chains from one sample in a study of blood T cell repertoires in COVID-19. Generated by immunoSEQ multiplex PCR, the TCRdb table keeps only in-frame clones and is missing some. The sample records about 190,000 clones, around 84% being singletons. The sample was PBMCs or T cells enriched from blood (not recorded which). The receptors come from a woman aged 30 to 39 who had recovered from COVID-19. The CDR3 runs from the conserved cysteine through the conserved F or W. The D gene is left open where the match is weak. The size entry is marked missing in some rows and otherwise reads once, few, many or a size class.

>TRBV24-1|-|TRBD1|TRBJ2-3
TGTGCCACCAGTGACCCTGGACAGGGTACAGATACGCAGTATTTT
CATSDPGQGTDTQYF
>TRBV9|-|TRBD2|TRBJ2-3
TGTGCCAGCAGCGTAGGAGGCGGGAGGGACACAGATACGCAGTATTTT
CASSVGGGRDTDTQYF
>TRBV27|-|-|TRBJ2-7
TGTGCCAGCAGTTTACAGGGAATGGAGCAGTACTTC
CASSLQGMEQYF
>TRBV19|-|TRBD1|TRBJ1-4
TGTGCCAGTAGCCTAAGACAGGGGACAACTAATGAAAAACTGTTTTTT
CASSLRQGTTNEKLFF
>TRBV2|-|-|TRBJ1-5
TGTGCCAGCAACAACAGGGCTTTCGGGGGCAATCAGCCCCAGCATTTT
CASNNRAFGGNQPQHF
>TRBV20-1|-|-|TRBJ1-2
TGCAGTGCTAGAGATCAGACACGCTACACCTTC
CSARDQTRYTF
>TRBV1|-|-|TRBJ1-2
TGCACCAGCAGCCAAGAGGAGCGGGACATTTTTCCGTATGGCTACACCTTC
CTSSQEERDIFPYGYTF
>TRBV30|-|TRBD2|TRBJ2-1
TGTGCCTGGAGTGTTGACCGGGAGGCTGAGCAGTTCTTC
CAWSVDREAEQFF
>TRBV18|once|TRBD1|TRBJ1-1
TGTGCCAGCTCACCTGGGGTAGACAGGGCCCCGAATGAAGCTTTCTTT
CASSPGVDRAPNEAFF
>TRBV27|many|-|TRBJ2-7
TGTGCCAGCTCCAAGGGAGGCGGCTACGAGCAGTACTTC
CASSKGGGYEQYF
>TRBV5-1|-|-|TRBJ1-2
TGCGCCAGCAGCTTGGCGCCTGCGGGGGGTCTATGGACCTTC
CASSLAPAGGLWTF
>TRBV2|-|-|TRBJ1-5
TGTGCCAGCAGTGATGGTCAGGGGATGAGCAATCAGCCCCAGCATTTT
CASSDGQGMSNQPQHF
>TRBV5-1|once|TRBD1|TRBJ1-1
TGCGCCAGCAGCTTTACAGGGGGCGCGGAAGCTTTCTTT
CASSFTGGAEAFF
>TRBV30|-|TRBD1|TRBJ1-5
TGTGCCTGGAGGGGACAGGGGGCGGGTCAGCCCCAGCATTTT
CAWRGQGAGQPQHF
>TRBV6-5|-|TRBD2|TRBJ2-5
TGTGCCAGCAGCAAAGCGGGGGGAGAGACCCAGTACTTC
CASSKAGGETQYF
>TRBV24-1|few|TRBD1|TRBJ1-5
TGTGCCACCAGTGATGGTCGGACAGGGGTATATAGCAATCAGCCCCAGCATTTT
CATSDGRTGVYSNQPQHF
>TRBV28|-|TRBD1|TRBJ2-5
TGTGCCAGCAGTGAAGTCCGTGGACAGGGGGAGACCCAGTACTTC
CASSEVRGQGETQYF
>TRBV19|once|-|TRBJ2-7
TGTGCCAGTAGTTCCCGGTCCAGGGGCTACTACGAGCAGTACTTC
CASSSRSRGYYEQYF
>TRBV7-9|-|TRBD1|TRBJ1-2
TGTGCCAGCAGCTTAGAGGGACAGGGGATCTATGGCTACACCTTC
CASSLEGQGIYGYTF
>TRBV18|-|-|TRBJ2-7
TGTGCCAGCTCACCCCCACAGCTTGCTTTCTACGAGCAGTACTTC
CASSPPQLAFYEQYF
>TRBV28|-|-|TRBJ1-4
TGTGCCAGCAGTTTAGAGCAATGGGGGCCCTTTACTAATGAAAAACTGTTTTTT
CASSLEQWGPFTNEKLFF
>TRBV3-1/TRBV3-2|-|-|TRBJ1-1
TGTGCCAGCAGCCCAAAGACTACCACTGAAGCTTTCTTT
CASSPKTTTEAFF
>TRBV11-2|-|-|TRBJ1-4
TGTGCCAGCAGCTCGACATCGGCACCCAGGGGTTTTTTTAATGAAAAACTGTTTTTT
CASSSTSAPRGFFNEKLFF
>TRBV28|-|-|TRBJ1-1
TGTGCCAGCAGTTTGCGTACAGGGAACACTGAAGCTTTCTTT
CASSLRTGNTEAFF
>TRBV25-1|-|-|TRBJ2-5
TGTGCCAGCAGCAGACAGTACCAAGAGACCCAGTACTTC
CASSRQYQETQYF
>TRBV2|-|TRBD1|TRBJ2-2
TGTGCCAGCAGTGCGGCAGGGGGCCACGGGGAGCTGTTTTTT
CASSAAGGHGELFF
>TRBV25-1|-|TRBD1|TRBJ1-2
TGTGCCAGCAGCGACAATGGACAGGGATCCTATGGCTACACCTTC
CASSDNGQGSYGYTF
>TRBV2|-|TRBD2|TRBJ2-7
TGTGCCAGCACTGATGGGACTAGCGGTTCCTACGAGCAGTACTTC
CASTDGTSGSYEQYF
>TRBV2|-|TRBD2|TRBJ2-2
TGTGCCAGCAGTACAGCGGGGGGGCTGGGCACCGGGGAGCTGTTTTTT
CASSTAGGLGTGELFF
>TRBV19|once|-|TRBJ2-3
TGTGCCAGTAGTATAATTGGACAGCTCACAGATACGCAGTATTTT
CASSIIGQLTDTQYF
>TRBV12-3/TRBV12-4|-|TRBD1|TRBJ1-2
TGTGCCAGCAGTGGACAGGGCTATGGCTACACCTTC
CASSGQGYGYTF
>TRBV19|-|-|TRBJ1-6
TGTGCCAGTAGTATACGACTTATCGAATATTCACCCCTCCACTTT
CASSIRLIEYSPLHF
>TRBV6-5|-|-|TRBJ1-3
TGTGCCAGCAGTTACTCGCGGTCGAGCTCTGGAAACACCATATATTTT
CASSYSRSSSGNTIYF
>TRBV7-8|-|-|TRBJ2-7
TGTGCCAGCAGACTAGGACAGTCAGGATTTTACGAGCAGTACTTC
CASRLGQSGFYEQYF
>TRBV5-1|-|TRBD1|TRBJ1-1
TGCGCCAGCAGCTTGGCACCAACAGGGGACGTCACTGAAGCTTTCTTT
CASSLAPTGDVTEAFF
>TRBV6-4|-|-|TRBJ1-6
TGTGCCAGCAGTGACGCCCAGGGATTTAATTCACCCCTCCACTTT
CASSDAQGFNSPLHF
>TRBV6-2/TRBV6-3|-|TRBD1|TRBJ1-1
TGTGCCAGCAGTTACCCGATAACAGGGGGCAAAATGAACACTGAAGCTTTCTTT
CASSYPITGGKMNTEAFF
>TRBV28|-|-|TRBJ1-4
TGTGCCAGCAGTCCCGGAGGAGTTAATGAAAAACTGTTTTTT
CASSPGGVNEKLFF
>TRBV21-1|-|-|TRBJ2-7
TGTGCCAGCAGCAAGGGGGCCCTACGCCACGAGCAGTACTTC
CASSKGALRHEQYF
>TRBV2|-|-|TRBJ1-4
TGTGCCAGCAGGACGGTAGAGGCATGGGTTCCAACTAATGAAAAACTGTTTTTT
CASRTVEAWVPTNEKLFF
>TRBV2|-|TRBD1|TRBJ1-1
TGTGCCAGCACAGGACAGGGGGCTGGAGCTTTCTTT
CASTGQGAGAFF
>TRBV7-2|-|-|TRBJ2-2
TGTGCCAGCAGCTTTCCAGACTCAAGCGCCAACACCGGGGAGCTGTTTTTT
CASSFPDSSANTGELFF
>TRBV28|-|TRBD2|TRBJ2-3
TGTGCCAGCAACCCCGAGGGACTAGCGGGGGGAACAGATACGCAGTATTTT
CASNPEGLAGGTDTQYF
>TRBV2|-|-|TRBJ2-1
TGTGCCAGCAGTGCCCATGGGGCTAGCGTTCCCAATGAGCAGTTCTTC
CASSAHGASVPNEQFF
>TRBV2|-|-|TRBJ2-3
TGTGCCAGCAGTGATGAGAACGACAACACAGATACGCAGTATTTT
CASSDENDNTDTQYF
>TRBV3-1/TRBV3-2|-|-|TRBJ2-1
TGTGCCAGCAGCCCGACCCGGGTCCTCGGCTCCTACAATGAGCAGTTCTTC
CASSPTRVLGSYNEQFF
>TRBV10-3|-|TRBD2|TRBJ2-3
TGTGCCATCAGCGATAGCGGGATTGGCAAAGATACGCAGTATTTT
CAISDSGIGKDTQYF
>TRBV11-1|once|-|TRBJ1-6
TGTGCCAGCAGATCCCTTAATTCACCCCTCCACTTT
CASRSLNSPLHF
>TRBV28|-|TRBD2|TRBJ2-1
TGTGCCAGCAGGGACACTAGCGGGAGGGCCGACTCCTACAATGAGCAGTTCTTC
CASRDTSGRADSYNEQFF
>TRBV7-9|-|-|TRBJ2-3
TGTGCCAGCAGCTTACTAGGCACAGATACGCAGTATTTT
CASSLLGTDTQYF
>TRBV28|once|TRBD1|TRBJ2-1
TGTGCCAGCAGTTTGCAGTGGGACAGGGGAAGCGGGGGTGCTTACAATGAGCAGTTCTTC
CASSLQWDRGSGGAYNEQFF
>TRBV27|-|-|TRBJ2-2
TGTGCCAGCAGTTTCGAGGGCAGAAACACCGGGGAGCTGTTTTTT
CASSFEGRNTGELFF
>TRBV2|few|-|TRBJ2-7
TGTGCCAGCAGTGAAGGCGGACTGAGGGCCGCCTACGAGCAGTACTTC
CASSEGGLRAAYEQYF
>TRBV24-1|-|TRBD1|TRBJ2-1
TGTGCCACCAGTGCTTACAGGGGGTCGGGTGAGCAGTTCTTC
CATSAYRGSGEQFF
>TRBV20-1|-|-|TRBJ1-1
TGCAGTGCCAGTCCGATCGGGGGGGTGTCAGCTTTCTTT
CSASPIGGVSAFF
>TRBV10-3|-|TRBD1|TRBJ1-3
TGTGCCATCAGTGAGTCGTGGGGGACAGGGACCTCTGGAAACACCATATATTTT
CAISESWGTGTSGNTIYF
>TRBV19|-|-|TRBJ2-1
TGTGCCAGTAGTATAGATCTATTTGCTGGGACTCCGAGCTCCTACAATGAGCAGTTCTTC
CASSIDLFAGTPSSYNEQFF
>TRBV20-1|medium-sized|TRBD2|TRBJ2-2
TGCAGTGCTAGTGAAAGCGGGAGCGGGGTCGGGGAGCTGTTTTTT
CSASESGSGVGELFF
>TRBV24-1|-|TRBD2|TRBJ2-3
TGTGCCACCAGTGATTCCCGAGCGGGGTTCGGTGCAGATACGCAGTATTTT
CATSDSRAGFGADTQYF